These 26 T cell receptor beta chains were sequenced from one sample in a study of blood T cell repertoires in COVID-19. Measured with immunoSEQ multiplex PCR; TCRdb has only the in-frame clones, and not every one. The sample consists of roughly 100,000 clones, about 89% of them appearing once. The source material was peripheral blood. The receptors here all came from a man aged 45-65 years with acute or convalescent COVID-19.

J is TRBJ1-1 and V is TRBV6-5, with TRBD1 matching 7 bases. CDR1 and CDR2 (germline): MNHEY, SVGAGI. The CDR3 is 13 residues long. Unmatched junction bases numbered 5, after V lost 10 bases and J lost 0 bases. This CDR3 is CAIRQGVNTEAFF. CDR3 in DNA: TGTGCCATTCGACAGGGAGTGAACACTGAAGCTTTCTTT.

The V call is TRBV7-9, the J call TRBJ1-4; D gene uncertain. CDR1 is SEHNR and CDR2 is FQNEAQ in the germline V gene (reference sequence). This CDR3 spans 15 amino acids. The germline V and J ends were trimmed by 1 base and 2 bases, with 8 bases remaining between them. This chain's CDR3 is CASSLVSGTNEKLFF. The CDR3 region has the DNA TGTGCCAGCAGCTTAGTTTCGGGGACTAATGAAAAACTGTTTTTT. The whole variable domain, filled in from reference TRBV7-9 and TRBJ1-4, reads DTGVSQNPRHKITKRGQNVTFRCDPISEHNRLYWYRQTLGQGPEFLTYFQNEAQLEKSRLLSDRFSAERPKGSFSTLEIQRTEQGDSAMYLCASSLVSGTNEKLFFGSGTQLSVL.

The V and J genes are TRBV19 and TRBJ1-2; maybe TRBD1 (6 bases). Germline values: CDR1 LNHDA, CDR2 SQIVND (reference sequence). Trimming shortened V by 0 bases and J by 14 bases, and 16 bases separated the two germline ends. There are 13 residues in the CDR3. CDR3 region: CASSIDRGGHRTF. DNA for the CDR3: TGTGCCAGTAGTATAGATCGTGGGGGACACAGAACCTTC. The full variable domain, rest sourced from reference TRBV19 and TRBJ1-2, is DGGITQSPKYLFRKEGQNVTLSCEQNLNHDAMYWYRQDPGQGLRLIYYSQIVNDFQKGDIAEGYSVSREKKESFPLTVTSAQKNPTAFYLCASSIDRGGHRTFGSGTRLTVV.

The chain uses TRBV5-1 and TRBJ1-1, with D possibly being TRBD1 (6 bases). CDR3 length: 15 residues. V was shortened by 0 bases and J by 6 bases, with 15 bases between the two germline ends. CDR1 SGHRS and CDR2 YFSETQ come from the germline V gene. CDR3 sequence: CASSLATQGYAEAFF. For the CDR3, the DNA is TGCGCCAGCAGCTTGGCCACGCAGGGGTACGCTGAAGCTTTCTTT.

The CDR3 is CASSSGAVQETQYF. CDR3 coding DNA: TGTGCCAGCAGCTCAGGGGCGGTGCAAGAGACCCAGTACTTC. This chain connects TRBV5-5 to TRBJ2-5; possible D gene TRBD1, 6 bases. V lost 3 bases and J lost 2, with 11 bases in between. This CDR3 has 14 residues. Germline V gene lookup returns CDR1 SGHKS and CDR2 YYEKEE (reference sequence).

The rearrangement links TRBV6-5 to TRBJ1-4; D possibly corresponds to TRBD1 (5 bases). The CDR3 consists of 14 residues. V shed 0 bases and J shed 8 bases, with 10 bases lying between them. Germline lookup yields CDR1 MNHEY and CDR2 SVGAGI. DNA of the CDR3: TGTGCCAGCAGTTACTCGGGCGGGGCGGAAAAACTGTTTTTT. Amino acid sequence: CASSYSGGAEKLFF.

The chain recombines TRBV29-1 with TRBJ1-5; 9 nucleotides agree with TRBD1. V lost 4 bases to trimming and J lost 6 bases; unmatched junction nucleotides: 4. Germline V CDR1 and CDR2: SQVTM, ANQGSEA. This CDR3 contains 13 residues. The CDR3 sequence is CSVGDRDSQPQHF. CDR3 bases: TGCAGCGTTGGGGACAGGGATAGTCAGCCCCAGCATTTT.

The V and J genes are TRBV7-2 and TRBJ2-7; 10 nucleotides line up with TRBD2. The V gene end was trimmed by 5 bases and the J gene end by 2 bases; junction bases not matched to a gene: 3. The CDR3 is 14 amino acids. From germline, CDR1 is SGHTA and CDR2 FQGNSA. CDR3 in amino acids: CASSPTSGAYEQYF. The CDR3 nucleotides are TGTGCCAGCAGCCCTACTAGCGGGGCCTACGAGCAGTACTTC. The full variable domain, its missing parts supplied by reference TRBV7-2 and TRBJ2-7, is GAGVSQSPSNKVTEKGKDVELRCDPISGHTALYWYRQSLGQGLEFLIYFQGNSAPDKSGLPSDRFSAERTGGSVSTLTIQRTQQEDSAVYLCASSPTSGAYEQYFGPGTRLTVT.

The chain carries TRBV7-9 and TRBJ1-5; the match to TRBD1 covers 9 bases. This CDR3 is built from 16 residues. Germline values: CDR1 SEHNR, CDR2 FQNEAQ (reference sequence). V lost 3 bases and J lost 4; bases outside the gene matches: 7. This CDR3 reads CASSLEGQGINQPQHF. In DNA form, the CDR3 reads TGTGCCAGCAGCTTGGAAGGACAGGGGATTAATCAGCCCCAGCATTTT.

The chain recombines TRBV7-2 with TRBJ2-2, with 9 bases identical to TRBD1. CDR1 is SGHTA and CDR2 is FQGNSA in the germline V gene. The CDR3 covers 13 residues. Written as DNA, the CDR3 is TGTGTCGGACAGGGGCGTTACACCGGGGAGCTGTTTTTT. Translated: CVGQGRYTGELFF.

This clone was detected only a few times. V usage is TRBV7-9 and J usage is TRBJ1-1; D is perhaps TRBD1 (6 bases). The germline V and J ends were trimmed by 4 bases and 5 bases, with 8 bases remaining between them. Per the germline V gene, CDR1 is SEHNR and CDR2 is FQNEAQ (reference sequence). The CDR3 runs 12 residues. The CDR3: CASSSGVTEAFF. The CDR3 DNA sequence: TGTGCCAGCAGCTCAGGGGTTACTGAAGCTTTCTTT.

The chain couples TRBV19 to TRBJ1-5, with D unresolved. The germline V gene encodes CDR1 LNHDA and CDR2 SQIVND (reference sequence). The CDR3 loop spans 14 amino acids. Trimming took 7 bases from V and 3 from J, leaving 13 bases between them. The CDR3 region is CASNFRNDNQPQHF. The CDR3, as DNA: TGTGCCAGTAATTTCAGGAACGACAATCAGCCCCAGCATTTT.

Details on this clone: One junction end does not reproduce the germline sequence, and a read error may be involved. V is TRBV9 and J is TRBJ1-2, with 7 bases fitting TRBD1. The CDR3 consists of 14 residues. CDR1 and CDR2 (germline): SGDLS, YYNGEE. CDR3 nucleotides: TGTGCCCGCAGCGTTGGACAGGCTCAGGATGGCTACACCTTC. It translates to CARSVGQAQDGYTF. Combining the CDR3 with reference TRBV9 and TRBJ1-2 gives the whole variable domain DSGVTQTPKHLITATGQRVTLRCSPRSGDLSVYWYQQSLDQGLQFLIQYYNGEERAKGNILERFSAQQFPDLHSELNLSSLELGDSALYFCARSVGQAQDGYTFGSGTRLTVV.

This sequence joins TRBV7-2 and TRBJ1-2, with a weak D call TRBD1 (5 bases). The CDR3 is 16 amino acids. The germline gives CDR1 SGHTA, CDR2 FQGNSA. Trimming took 5 bases from V and 6 from J, leaving 22 bases between them. The CDR3 region has the DNA TGTGCCAGCAGCCATTTCCTCCAGGGCCCAGAAGATGGCTACACCTTC. It codes for CASSHFLQGPEDGYTF.

The rearrangement uses TRBV7-8 and TRBJ1-1, with TRBD1 matching over 7 bases. This CDR3 contains 16 residues. Germline V gene lookup returns CDR1 SGHVS and CDR2 FQNEAQ. V lost 4 bases to trimming and J lost 1 base; unmatched junction nucleotides: 9. DNA of the CDR3: TGTGCCAGCAGCTCCCAGGGCAGGACAGGGAACACTGAAGCTTTCTTT. It translates to CASSSQGRTGNTEAFF.

Here the CDR3 DNA reads TGTGCCAGCAGTAAGGGCGGGGGCGCGAGCTACGAGCAGTACTTC. Translating it yields CASSKGGGASYEQYF. This chain joins TRBV6-5 and TRBJ2-7; D might be TRBD2 (7 bases). Germline CDR1 and CDR2: MNHEY and SVGAGI. V lost 5 bases, J lost 3 bases, and 17 bases lay in between. The CDR3 consists of 15 residues.

The V gene is TRBV11-2, the J gene TRBJ2-1; possible D gene TRBD2, 5 bases. This CDR3 is built from 18 residues. Germline lookup yields CDR1 SGHAT and CDR2 FQNNGV. Trimming cost V 4 bases and J 2 bases, with 21 bases left between them. CDR3 amino acids: CASSSLEVRRITYNEQFF. In DNA, the CDR3 is TGTGCCAGCAGCTCCCTGGAGGTCCGACGGATAACCTACAATGAGCAGTTCTTC.

The rearrangement uses TRBV10-2 and TRBJ1-5, with TRBD1 as a possible D gene (5 bases). V dropped 6 bases and J dropped 2 bases, with 5 bases sitting between them. Per germline, CDR1 WSHSY and CDR2 SAAADI. CDR3 size: 12 residues. The CDR3 spells CASRGGNQPQHF. The CDR3 region has the DNA TGCGCCAGCAGAGGGGGCAATCAGCCCCAGCATTTT.

The gene calls are TRBV2 and TRBJ1-6; 9 bases are shared with TRBD1. Germline V gene data show CDR1 as SNHLY and CDR2 as FYNNEI. The CDR3 runs 14 residues. V lost 7 bases to trimming and J lost 10 bases; unmatched junction nucleotides: 8. CDR3 sequence: CASKVTGGRSPLHF. The CDR3 DNA is TGTGCCAGCAAGGTGACAGGGGGAAGGTCACCCCTCCACTTT.

The V gene is TRBV5-1, the J gene TRBJ1-6; 10 bases are shared with TRBD1. V was pared by 0 bases and J by 10 bases, with 4 bases of the junction left unmatched. In germline, CDR1 is SGHRS, CDR2 YFSETQ. This CDR3 is built from 15 residues. In nucleotides, the CDR3 is TGCGCCAGCAGCTTGGCCGACAGGGGGCCCTCACCCCTCCACTTT. Translating it yields CASSLADRGPSPLHF.

The count of this clone is one. This chain links TRBV4-1 with TRBJ1-2; maybe TRBD1 (6 bases). V shed 5 bases and J shed 8 bases, with 18 bases lying between them. The CDR3 sequence is 14 residues long. From germline, CDR1 is MGHRA and CDR2 YSYEKL. The CDR3 sequence: CASSNLRGKHGYTF. CDR3 coding DNA: TGCGCCAGCAGCAACCTCAGGGGAAAGCACGGCTACACCTTC.

The J gene is TRBJ1-2, the V gene TRBV5-5, with TRBD1 matching over 8 bases. This CDR3 contains 14 residues. V was pared by 3 bases and J by 3 bases, with 4 bases of the junction left unmatched. CDR1 SGHKS and CDR2 YYEKEE come from the germline V gene (reference sequence). The CDR3: CASSSQGADYGYTF. The CDR3 DNA reads TGTGCCAGCAGCTCCCAGGGGGCAGACTATGGCTACACCTTC.

The chain employs TRBV29-1 and TRBJ1-1; the D gene is possibly TRBD1 (5 bases). The ends were cut back, 4 bases at V and 5 bases at J, with 11 bases in the middle. CDR1 and CDR2 (germline): SQVTM, ANQGSEA. The CDR3 has 12 amino acids. CDR3 in amino acids: CSVVVAGTEAFF. The DNA for the CDR3 is TGCAGCGTTGTAGTGGCAGGGACTGAAGCTTTCTTT.

V is TRBV6-6 and J is TRBJ1-5, with a tentative D call TRBD1 (5 bases). Germline V CDR1 and CDR2: MNHNY, SVGAGI (reference sequence). CDR3 length equals 12 residues. Trimming left V 8 bases short and J 1 base short, with 6 bases between. The CDR3 is CASDRSNQPQHF. The CDR3 bases are TGTGCCAGCGACAGAAGCAATCAGCCCCAGCATTTT.

This clone was recorded once. This chain joins TRBV3-1 (or the pseudogene TRBV3-2) and TRBJ2-3; no firm D call. Germline V gene data show CDR1 as LGHDT and CDR2 as YNNKEL (reference sequence). The CDR3 runs 15 residues. Trimming left V 4 bases short and J 1 base short, with 12 bases between. CDR3 nucleotides: TGTGCCAGCAGCCCTCGGGTAGCTCGCACAGATACGCAGTATTTT. Amino acid sequence: CASSPRVARTDTQYF.

The V call is TRBV5-4, the J call TRBJ2-3, with a weak D call TRBD2 (6 bases). This CDR3 is 15 amino acids long. Germline assignment: CDR1 SGHNT and CDR2 YYREEE (reference sequence). Trimming removed 1 base from V and 3 bases from J, with 12 bases in between. The chain's CDR3 is CASSLSPSDTDTQYF. CDR3 sequence (DNA): TGTGCCAGCAGCTTGAGCCCTAGCGATACAGATACGCAGTATTTT.